This record concerns one TCR beta chain sequence. Its antigen target is currently unknown. There are no base qualities to consult, and no much larger clone falls within one base. These data come from a study of shared clonotypes between healthy human individuals (dated by TCRdb to about 2020). Broadly, across the study: The cohort included three men and a couple of women between 18 and 49 years of age. For each donor, CD4 naive and CD4 memory were each run on three plates, CD8 naive on two plates, and CD8 memory on one plate. Blood TCR repertoires of 5 or 6 healthy adults were deeply sequenced to estimate repertoire size and the extent of clonotype sharing between individuals. Different laboratories and diverse techniques were used to prepare libraries and sequence TCR repertoires, to increase sequencing depth and limit assay-specific biases. Per donor, leukapheresis produced somewhere between about 0.85 and 8.9 billion PBMCs. Study-wide conclusions, independent of this receptor: The genetic and exposure-history diversity represented was limited by the small number of donors. Higher generation probabilities were observed for clonotypes shared by all four sorted-subset donors than for non-shared clonotypes. Sampling was limited to blood, and TCR repertoires in tissue likely differ from TCR repertoires in blood. Estimated clonotype richness was generally larger for naive than for memory subsets. When a few donors were compared, the shared fraction of clonotypes was about 5.2% for naive CD4, more than 3% for naive CD8, 2% to 2.5% for memory CD4, and 0.3% to 0.5% for memory CD8. Pairwise subsampling indicated that sequencing depth was expected to affect the degree of clonotype sharing among donors. Rarefaction of sorted-subset datasets indicated incomplete sequencing despite the large sequencing depth.

Taken from cysteine to phenylalanine, the CDR3 has 17 residues. Only the CDR3 part of the read is kept: 51 bases, read in frame from the first base. The CDR1 and CDR2 encoded by the germline V gene (reference sequence) are SEHNR and FQNEAQ. Clipping removes 5 bases from V and 0 bases from J, with 7 as the unmatched junction base count. For the CD8 naive samples, CD45RO-negative cells were positively selected for CCR7, yielding a CD45RA+CCR7+ population from which TemRA cells were excluded. Healthy HIV-negative adults with no recently reported acute infections or vaccinations were included as donors. All donors were Caucasian adults living in Nashville, Tennessee, USA. After blood collection by leukapheresis, PBMCs were isolated using Ficoll-Histopaque density gradient centrifugation and then cryopreserved in the vapor phase of liquid nitrogen. Purity and quantity of every magnetically sorted T cell population were checked by analytical flow cytometry. From each sorted fraction, genomic DNA was isolated and quantified by UV absorbance on a Nanodrop 2000c.

Using the deep immunoSEQ assay, multiplex PCR amplified TCR CDR3 regions from genomic DNA. For each cell subset, the extracted genomic DNA was distributed evenly across all wells of several immunoSEQ 96-well plates, and each plate served as one replicate. For sorted subsets, 200 ng of genomic DNA, equivalent to roughly 33,000 T cell genomes, went into each replicate PCR. Purified libraries were measured with a Qubit 3.0 fluorometer, size-checked on a Bioanalyzer 2100, and measured again with the KAPA Library Quantification kit. Every immunoSEQ 96-well plate was sequenced on a dedicated single-read 150-cycle Illumina NextSeq 550 flow cell. The study's own analysis went as follows. Because the immunoSEQ output included only junctional sequences and no quality scores, the filtering could not be the same as the filtering used for full-length reads. To assign V/J genes and CDR3, sequences were annotated against IMGT germline references using PyIR, a Python wrapper for IgBLAST v1.9. Any read was removed if the V/J assignment was weak (E-value above 1e-6), the CDR3 was missing, or the read contained stop codons, out-of-frame junctions, or ambiguous translated residues. A V3J clonotype was defined by an identical inferred V gene, J gene, and CDR3 amino acid sequence. The percentage overlap between two repertoires was calculated by dividing the number of shared unique clonotypes by the size of the smaller repertoire. Repertoire richness was assessed with RTK rarefaction, the Chao1 estimator, and Recon v2.1 estimates of unobserved clonotypes. For all TCRbeta clonotypes obtained by the gDNA method from a handful of donors, generation probabilities were computed with OLGA. The clones in this table, taken by TCRdb from immuneACCESS, are in-frame only. Not every clone is retained; where verified, under half of the shortfall comes from an unresolved V gene, and the cause of the rest is unknown. V, J and clone size were drawn from that table, and D and trimming were deduced from the DNA. This sample lists around 2,000,000 clones; over 85% were detected once. 1% to 1.5% of the sample lies in the top ten.

The source is a man aged 18 to 30 in good health. The sequence links TRBV7-9 to TRBJ1-3, with 10 middle bases fitting TRBD1. The sequenced material came from naive CD8+ T cells sorted from blood. What this sample's cell subset or site label stands for: CD45RA+CCR7+. Here is the DNA: TGTGCCAGCAGCCCCCGGACAGGGGGATCCTCTGGAAACACCATATATTTT. Translation gives CASSPRTGGSSGNTIYF.